Sequencing of this TCR beta chain was carried out in a study of shared clonotypes between healthy human individuals. Germline V gives CDR1 SNHLY, CDR2 FYNNEI. V lost 7 bases to trimming and J lost 0 bases, with 7 bases between them. CDR3 length: 14 residues. The assay ran at deep level. Measured with immunoSEQ multiplex PCR; TCRdb has only the in-frame clones, and not every one. The sample includes fewer than 2.5 million clones, more than 85% of them seen just once. The TCR originated in a man between 18 and 29 years old in good health. Some clones in this sample may be carry-over from other donors' samples. The chain recombines TRBV2 with TRBJ1-6, with no clear D. The sequenced material came from naive CD4+ T cells from PBMCs. Subset meaning: CD45RA+ positively selected. The CDR3 loop reads CASKDSSYNSPLHF. The DNA of the CDR3 is TGTGCCAGCAAGGATAGCTCCTATAATTCACCCCTCCACTTT.